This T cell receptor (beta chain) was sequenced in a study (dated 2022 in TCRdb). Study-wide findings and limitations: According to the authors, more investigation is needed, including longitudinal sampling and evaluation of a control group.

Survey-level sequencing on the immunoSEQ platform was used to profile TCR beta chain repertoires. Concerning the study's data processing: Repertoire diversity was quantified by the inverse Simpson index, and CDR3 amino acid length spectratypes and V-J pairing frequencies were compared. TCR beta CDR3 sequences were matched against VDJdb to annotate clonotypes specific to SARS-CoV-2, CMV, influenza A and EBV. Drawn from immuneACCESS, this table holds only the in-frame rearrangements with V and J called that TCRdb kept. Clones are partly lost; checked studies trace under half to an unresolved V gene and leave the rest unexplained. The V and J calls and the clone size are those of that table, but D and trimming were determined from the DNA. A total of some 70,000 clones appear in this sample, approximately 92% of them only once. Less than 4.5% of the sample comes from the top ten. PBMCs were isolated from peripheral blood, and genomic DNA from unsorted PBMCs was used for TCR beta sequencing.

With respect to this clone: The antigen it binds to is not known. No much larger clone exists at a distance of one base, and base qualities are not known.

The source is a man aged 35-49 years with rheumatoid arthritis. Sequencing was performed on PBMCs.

CDR3 sequence: CASSEGQGYSPLHF. In nucleotides, the sequence is TGTGCCAGTAGTGAAGGACAGGGGTATTCACCCCTCCACTTT. This sequence uses TRBV19 and TRBJ1-6; 9 bases in the middle match TRBD1. The CDR3, from cysteine to phenylalanine, totals 14 residues. The CDR3 DNA has 42 bases and is translated from base 1. The germline V gene (reference sequence) gives CDR1 as LNHDA and CDR2 as SQIVND. V has 5 bases trimmed and J has 8 bases trimmed; junction bases matching no gene number 4.